This T cell receptor beta chain was observed in a study of T-cell memory formation after mild COVID-19. Whole-study context: The study found TCR clusters largely donor specific. Study-wide findings and caveats: Clones shrinking from day 15 to 85 showed even CD4/CD8 mixes; later expanders tilted CD4+. Pre-infection memory showed some responding clones, and this suggested that cross-reactive memory joined.

As to this clonotype: Its matching antigen is unknown.

Germline CDR1 and CDR2: KGHDR and SFDVKD. The CDR3 runs 18 residues. Germline trimming cut 5 bases from V and 3 bases from J; bases unmatched to any gene: 14. TCRalpha and TCRbeta libraries used 5'RACE with constant-segment primers and UMIs. In TCRdb, the 5' RACE reads were re-called with MiXCR into one record per CDR3 protein. The sample shows 450,000 to 700,000 distinct CDR3 sequences, roughly 17% of them seen only once. V is TRBV24-1 and J is TRBJ1-5; 8 bases match TRBD1. The origin of this receptor is an adult woman who had mild COVID-19 (a few samples of this study predate the infection). Cell type and time point are not known. Source material: PBMCs or a T cell subset sorted from them (not recorded which). The CDR3 nucleotides read TGTGCCACCAGTGTCACCTCTCATGGGACAGGTTTCAATCAGCCCCAGCATTTT. Translating gives CATSVTSHGTGFNQPQHF.